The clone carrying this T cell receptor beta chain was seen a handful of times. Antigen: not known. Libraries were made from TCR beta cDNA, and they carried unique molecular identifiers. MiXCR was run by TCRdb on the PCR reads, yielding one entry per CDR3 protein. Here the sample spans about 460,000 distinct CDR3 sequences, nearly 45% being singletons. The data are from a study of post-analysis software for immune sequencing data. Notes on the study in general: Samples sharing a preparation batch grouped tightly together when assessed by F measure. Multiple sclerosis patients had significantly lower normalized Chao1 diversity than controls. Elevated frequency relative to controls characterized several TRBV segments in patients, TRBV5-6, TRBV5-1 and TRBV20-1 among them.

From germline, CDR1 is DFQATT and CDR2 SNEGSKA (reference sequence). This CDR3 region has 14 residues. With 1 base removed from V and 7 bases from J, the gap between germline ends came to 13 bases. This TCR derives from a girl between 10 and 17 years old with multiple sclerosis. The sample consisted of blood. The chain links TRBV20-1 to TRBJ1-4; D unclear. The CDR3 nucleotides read TGCAGTGCTAGAGCGCGAGTTGGTACTGAAAAACTGTTTTTT. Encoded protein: CSARARVGTEKLFF.